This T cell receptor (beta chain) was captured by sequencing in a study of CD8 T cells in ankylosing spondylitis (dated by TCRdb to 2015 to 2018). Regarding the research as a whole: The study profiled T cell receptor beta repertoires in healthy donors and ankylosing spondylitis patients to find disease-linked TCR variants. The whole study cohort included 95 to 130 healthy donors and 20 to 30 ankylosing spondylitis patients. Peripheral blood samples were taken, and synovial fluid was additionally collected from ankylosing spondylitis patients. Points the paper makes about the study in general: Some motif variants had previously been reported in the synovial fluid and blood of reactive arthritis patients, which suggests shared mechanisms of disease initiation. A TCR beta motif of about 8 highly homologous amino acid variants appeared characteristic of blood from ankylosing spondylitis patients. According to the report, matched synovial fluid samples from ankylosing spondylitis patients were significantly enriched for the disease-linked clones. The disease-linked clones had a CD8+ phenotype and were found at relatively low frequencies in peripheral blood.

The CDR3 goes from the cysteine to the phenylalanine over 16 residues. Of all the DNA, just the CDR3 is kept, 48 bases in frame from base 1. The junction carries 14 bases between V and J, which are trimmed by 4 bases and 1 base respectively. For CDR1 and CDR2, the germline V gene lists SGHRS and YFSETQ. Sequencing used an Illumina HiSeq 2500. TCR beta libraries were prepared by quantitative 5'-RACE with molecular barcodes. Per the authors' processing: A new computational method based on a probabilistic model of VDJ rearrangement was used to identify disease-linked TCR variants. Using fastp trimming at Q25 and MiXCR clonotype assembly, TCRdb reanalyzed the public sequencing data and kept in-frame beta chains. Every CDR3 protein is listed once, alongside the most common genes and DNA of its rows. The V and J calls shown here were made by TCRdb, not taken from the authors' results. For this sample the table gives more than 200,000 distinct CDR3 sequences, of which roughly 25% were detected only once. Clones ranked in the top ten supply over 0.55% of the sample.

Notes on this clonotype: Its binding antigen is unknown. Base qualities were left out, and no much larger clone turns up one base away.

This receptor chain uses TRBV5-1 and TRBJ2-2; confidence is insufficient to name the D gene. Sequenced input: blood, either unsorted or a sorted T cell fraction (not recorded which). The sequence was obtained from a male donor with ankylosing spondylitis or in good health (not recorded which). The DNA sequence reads TGCGCCAGCAGCCGTGACCCGGACGGGAACACCGGGGAGCTGTTTTTT. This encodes CASSRDPDGNTGELFF.